Given below is one T cell receptor beta chain in context. These data are taken from a study of cytomegalovirus exposure and HLA in healthy donors. The CDR3 loop spans 16 amino acids. Germline loops: CDR1 LNHDA, CDR2 SQIVND (reference sequence). The V end lost 3 bases, the J end lost 4 bases, and 18 bases lay between the germline ends. PCR used 60 Vbeta primers and 13 Jbeta primers. Clones were sequenced by immunoSEQ multiplex PCR, and TCRdb holds only the in-frame ones, with some missing. The sample consists of roughly 100,000 clones, around three quarters of them appearing once. This rearrangement joins TRBV19 to TRBJ1-2; D unclear. This clonotype was obtained from a woman aged 45 to 65 in good health and CMV-seropositive. Sequencing was carried out using PBMCs. In DNA, the CDR3 is TGTGCCAGTAGTATTTCCGGGATACCTACTGTCTATGGCTACACCTTC. This codes for CASSISGIPTVYGYTF.